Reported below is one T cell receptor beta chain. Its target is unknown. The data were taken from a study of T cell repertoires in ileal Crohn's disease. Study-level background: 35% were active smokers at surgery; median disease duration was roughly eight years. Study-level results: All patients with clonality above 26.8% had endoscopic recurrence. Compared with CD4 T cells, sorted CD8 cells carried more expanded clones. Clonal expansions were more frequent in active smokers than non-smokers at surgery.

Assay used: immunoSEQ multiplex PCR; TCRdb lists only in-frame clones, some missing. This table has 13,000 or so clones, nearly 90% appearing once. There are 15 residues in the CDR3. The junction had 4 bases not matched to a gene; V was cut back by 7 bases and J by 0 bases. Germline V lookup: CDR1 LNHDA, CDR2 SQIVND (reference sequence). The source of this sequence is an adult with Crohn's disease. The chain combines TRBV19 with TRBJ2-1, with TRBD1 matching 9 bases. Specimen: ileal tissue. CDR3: CASTDRGSSYNEQFF. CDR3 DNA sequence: TGTGCCAGTACCGACAGGGGGAGCTCCTACAATGAGCAGTTCTTC. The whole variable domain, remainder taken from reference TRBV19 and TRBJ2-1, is DGGITQSPKYLFRKEGQNVTLSCEQNLNHDAMYWYRQDPGQGLRLIYYSQIVNDFQKGDIAEGYSVSREKKESFPLTVTSAQKNPTAFYLCASTDRGSSYNEQFFGPGTRLTVL.